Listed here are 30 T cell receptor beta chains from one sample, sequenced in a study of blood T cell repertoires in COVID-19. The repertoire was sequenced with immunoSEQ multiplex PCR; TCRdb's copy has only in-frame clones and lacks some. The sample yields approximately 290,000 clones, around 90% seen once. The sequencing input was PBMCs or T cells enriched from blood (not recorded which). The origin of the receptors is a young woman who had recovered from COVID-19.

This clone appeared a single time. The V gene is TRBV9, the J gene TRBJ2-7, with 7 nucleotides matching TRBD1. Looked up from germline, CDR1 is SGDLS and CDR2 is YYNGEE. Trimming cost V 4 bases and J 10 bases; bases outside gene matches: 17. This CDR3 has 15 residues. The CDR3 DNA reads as TGTGCCAGCAGCCCCACCGACCGGTTCGGGACAGACCAGTACTTC. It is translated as CASSPTDRFGTDQYF.

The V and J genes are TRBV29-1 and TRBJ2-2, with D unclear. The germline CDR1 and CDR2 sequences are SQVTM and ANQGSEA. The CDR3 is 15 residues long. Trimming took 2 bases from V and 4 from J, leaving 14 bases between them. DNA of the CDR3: TGCAGCGTTGAACGGTCGGTAAGCCGCACCGGGGAGCTGTTTTTT. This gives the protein CSVERSVSRTGELFF.

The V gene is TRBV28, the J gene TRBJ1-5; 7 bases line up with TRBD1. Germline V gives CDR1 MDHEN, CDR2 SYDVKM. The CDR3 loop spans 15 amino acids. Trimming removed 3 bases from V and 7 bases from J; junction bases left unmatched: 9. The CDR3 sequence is CASSFWGRQGQPQHF. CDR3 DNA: TGTGCCAGCAGTTTTTGGGGACGACAGGGCCAGCCCCAGCATTTT.

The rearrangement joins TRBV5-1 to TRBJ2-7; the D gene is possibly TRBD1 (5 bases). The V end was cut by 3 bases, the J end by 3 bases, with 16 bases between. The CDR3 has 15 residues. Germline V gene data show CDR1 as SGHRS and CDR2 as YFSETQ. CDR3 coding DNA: TGCGCCAGCAGCTACCAGATACAAGACAGCTACGAGCAGTACTTC. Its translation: CASSYQIQDSYEQYF. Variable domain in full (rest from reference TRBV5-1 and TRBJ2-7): KAGVTQTPRYLIKTRGQQVTLSCSPISGHRSVSWYQQTPGQGLQFLFEYFSETQRNKGNFPGRFSGRQFSNSRSEMNVSTLELGDSALYLCASSYQIQDSYEQYFGPGTRLTVT.

Written as DNA, the CDR3 is TGTGCCAGCAGCTTTTCTCTAGAGGTAGTCCGGGAGCTGTTTTTT. Translating it yields CASSFSLEVVRELFF. The chain employs TRBV13 and TRBJ2-2, with D unclear. Germline V gives CDR1 PRHDT, CDR2 FYEKMQ (reference sequence). V was trimmed by 3 bases and J by 9 bases, leaving 17 bases between them. The CDR3 consists of 15 residues.

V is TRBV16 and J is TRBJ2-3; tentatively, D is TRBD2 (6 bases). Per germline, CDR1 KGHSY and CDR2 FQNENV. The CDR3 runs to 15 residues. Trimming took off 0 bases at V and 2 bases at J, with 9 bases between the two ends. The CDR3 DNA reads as TGTGCCAGCAGCCAATCTAGCGGTTACACAGATACGCAGTATTTT. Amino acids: CASSQSSGYTDTQYF.

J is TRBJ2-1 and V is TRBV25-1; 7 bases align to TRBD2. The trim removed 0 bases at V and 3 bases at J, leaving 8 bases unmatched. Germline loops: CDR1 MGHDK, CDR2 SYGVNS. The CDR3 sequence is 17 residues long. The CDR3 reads CASSEYPVGLGYNEQFF. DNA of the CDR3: TGTGCCAGCAGTGAATATCCCGTCGGACTAGGCTACAATGAGCAGTTCTTC.

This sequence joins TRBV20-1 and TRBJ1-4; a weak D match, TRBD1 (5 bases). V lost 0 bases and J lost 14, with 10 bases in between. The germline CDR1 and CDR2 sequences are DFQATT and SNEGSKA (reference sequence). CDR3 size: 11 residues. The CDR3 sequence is CSARDRGGLFF. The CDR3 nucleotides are TGCAGTGCTAGAGATAGGGGAGGGCTGTTTTTT.

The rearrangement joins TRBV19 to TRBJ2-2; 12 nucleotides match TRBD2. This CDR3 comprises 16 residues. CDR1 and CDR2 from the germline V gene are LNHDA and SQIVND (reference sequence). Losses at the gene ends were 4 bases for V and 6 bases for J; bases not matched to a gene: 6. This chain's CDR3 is CASSRLAGVKAGELFF. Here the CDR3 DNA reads TGTGCCAGTAGTAGACTAGCGGGAGTGAAAGCCGGGGAGCTGTTTTTT.

The CDR3 loop is CASRDRGRLDNEQFF. In nucleotides, the CDR3 is TGCGCCAGCAGGGACAGGGGGCGCCTCGACAATGAGCAGTTCTTC. The chain recombines TRBV10-2 with TRBJ2-1; the match to TRBD1 covers 11 bases. The CDR3 totals 15 residues. Trimming took 6 bases from V and 5 from J; bases not matched to a gene: 6. Germline CDR1 is WSHSY and CDR2 is SAAADI.

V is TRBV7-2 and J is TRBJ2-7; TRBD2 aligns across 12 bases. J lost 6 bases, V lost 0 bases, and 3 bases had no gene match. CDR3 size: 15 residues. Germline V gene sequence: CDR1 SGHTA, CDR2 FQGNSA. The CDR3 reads CASSLALAGGLEQYF. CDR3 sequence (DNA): TGTGCCAGCAGCTTAGCACTAGCGGGAGGACTCGAGCAGTACTTC.

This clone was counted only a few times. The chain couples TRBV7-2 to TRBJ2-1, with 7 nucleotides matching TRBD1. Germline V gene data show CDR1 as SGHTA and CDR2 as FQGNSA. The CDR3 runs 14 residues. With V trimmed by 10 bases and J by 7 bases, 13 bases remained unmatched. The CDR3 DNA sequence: TGTGCCACAAAGGAGACAGGGAAAAATAATGAGCAGTTCTTC. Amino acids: CATKETGKNNEQFF.

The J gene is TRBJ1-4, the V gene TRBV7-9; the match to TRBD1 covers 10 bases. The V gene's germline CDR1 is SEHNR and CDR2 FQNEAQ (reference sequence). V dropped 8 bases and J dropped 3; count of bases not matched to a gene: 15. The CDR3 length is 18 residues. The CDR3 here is CASSSGTGASRANEKLFF. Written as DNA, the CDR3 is TGTGCCAGCTCCTCCGGGACAGGGGCGTCGCGGGCTAATGAAAAACTGTTTTTT.

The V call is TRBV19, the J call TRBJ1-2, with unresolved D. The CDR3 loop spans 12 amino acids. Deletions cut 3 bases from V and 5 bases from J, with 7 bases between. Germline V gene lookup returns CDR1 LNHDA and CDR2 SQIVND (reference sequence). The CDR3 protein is CASSIDWYGYTF. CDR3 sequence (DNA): TGTGCCAGTAGTATCGACTGGTATGGCTACACCTTC.

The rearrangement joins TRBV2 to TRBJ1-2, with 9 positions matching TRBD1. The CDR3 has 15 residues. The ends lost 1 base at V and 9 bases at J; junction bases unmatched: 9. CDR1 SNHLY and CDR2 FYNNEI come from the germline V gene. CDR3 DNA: TGTGCCAGCAGTGAAGGGCTGGGACAGGGATACCGCTACACCTTC. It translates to CASSEGLGQGYRYTF. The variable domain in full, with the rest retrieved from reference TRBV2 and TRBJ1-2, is EPEVTQTPSHQVTQMGQEVILRCVPISNHLYFYWYRQILGQKVEFLVSFYNNEISEKSEIFDDQFSVERPDGSNFTLKIRSTKLEDSAMYFCASSEGLGQGYRYTFGSGTRLTVV.

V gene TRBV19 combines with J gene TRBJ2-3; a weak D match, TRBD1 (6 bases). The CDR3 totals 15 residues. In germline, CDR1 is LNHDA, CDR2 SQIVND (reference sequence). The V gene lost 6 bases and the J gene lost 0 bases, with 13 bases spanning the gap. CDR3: CASRKDSWSTDTQYF. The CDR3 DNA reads TGTGCCAGTAGAAAGGACAGTTGGAGCACAGATACGCAGTATTTT.

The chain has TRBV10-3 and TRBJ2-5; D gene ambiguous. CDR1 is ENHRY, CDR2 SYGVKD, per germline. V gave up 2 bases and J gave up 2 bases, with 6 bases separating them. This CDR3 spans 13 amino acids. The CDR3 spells CAISEGLQETQYF. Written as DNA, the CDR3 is TGTGCCATCAGTGAGGGGCTACAAGAGACCCAGTACTTC.

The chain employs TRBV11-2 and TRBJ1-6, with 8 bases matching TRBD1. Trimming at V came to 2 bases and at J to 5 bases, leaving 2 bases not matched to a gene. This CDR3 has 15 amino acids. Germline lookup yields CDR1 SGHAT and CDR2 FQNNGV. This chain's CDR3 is CASSLQGQDNSPLHF. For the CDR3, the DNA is TGTGCCAGCAGCTTACAGGGACAGGATAATTCACCCCTCCACTTT.

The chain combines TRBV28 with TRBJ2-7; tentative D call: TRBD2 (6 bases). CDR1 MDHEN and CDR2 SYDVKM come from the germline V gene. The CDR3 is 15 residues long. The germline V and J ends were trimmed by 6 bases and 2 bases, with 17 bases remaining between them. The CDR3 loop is CASSGGGLLTYEQYF. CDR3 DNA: TGTGCCAGCAGCGGTGGAGGGCTCCTGACCTACGAGCAGTACTTC.

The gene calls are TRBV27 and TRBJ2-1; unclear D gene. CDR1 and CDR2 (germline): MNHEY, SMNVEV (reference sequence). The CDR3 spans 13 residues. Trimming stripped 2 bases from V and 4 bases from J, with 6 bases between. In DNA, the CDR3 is TGTGCCAGCAGTTTAAGTCGGTACAATGAGCAGTTCTTC. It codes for CASSLSRYNEQFF.

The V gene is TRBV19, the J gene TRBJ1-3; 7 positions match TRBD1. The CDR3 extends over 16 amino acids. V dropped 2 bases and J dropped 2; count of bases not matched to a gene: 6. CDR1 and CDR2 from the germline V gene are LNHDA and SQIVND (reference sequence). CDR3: CASSIITGQPGNTIYF. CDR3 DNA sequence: TGTGCCAGTAGTATAATAACGGGACAGCCTGGAAACACCATATATTTT.

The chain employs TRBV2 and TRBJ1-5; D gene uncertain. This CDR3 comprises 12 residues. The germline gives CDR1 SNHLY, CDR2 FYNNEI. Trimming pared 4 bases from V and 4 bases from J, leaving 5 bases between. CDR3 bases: TGTGCCAGCAGTGTCCCTAATCAGCCCCAGCATTTT. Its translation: CASSVPNQPQHF.

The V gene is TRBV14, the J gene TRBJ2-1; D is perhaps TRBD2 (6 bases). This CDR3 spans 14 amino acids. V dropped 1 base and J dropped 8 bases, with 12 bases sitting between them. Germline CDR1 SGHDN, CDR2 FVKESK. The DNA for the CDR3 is TGTGCCAGCAGCCAAGTCGGAGGGATATATGAGCAGTTCTTC. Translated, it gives CASSQVGGIYEQFF. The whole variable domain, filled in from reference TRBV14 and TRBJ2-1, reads EAGVTQFPSHSVIEKGQTVTLRCDPISGHDNLYWYRRVMGKEIKFLLHFVKESKQDESGMPNNRFLAERTGGTYSTLKVQPAELEDSGVYFCASSQVGGIYEQFFGPGTRLTVL.

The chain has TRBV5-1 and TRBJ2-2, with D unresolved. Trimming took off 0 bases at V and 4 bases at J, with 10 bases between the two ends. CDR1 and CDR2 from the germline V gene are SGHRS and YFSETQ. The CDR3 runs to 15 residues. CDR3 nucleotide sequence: TGCGCCAGCAGCTTGGACCCCCGAGGCACCGGGGAGCTGTTTTTT. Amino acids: CASSLDPRGTGELFF.

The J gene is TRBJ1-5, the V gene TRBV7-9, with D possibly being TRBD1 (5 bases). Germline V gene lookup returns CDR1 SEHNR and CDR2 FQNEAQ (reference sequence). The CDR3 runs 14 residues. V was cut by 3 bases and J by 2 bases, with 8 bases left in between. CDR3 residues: CASSLGGGNQPQHF. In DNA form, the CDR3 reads TGTGCCAGCAGCTTGGGAGGGGGCAATCAGCCCCAGCATTTT.

The CDR3 reads CASSLLGANQPQHF. CDR3 DNA: TGTGCCAGCAGTTTACTAGGGGCCAATCAGCCCCAGCATTTT. This chain connects TRBV28 to TRBJ1-5; D is possibly TRBD1 (5 bases). The CDR3 length is 14 residues. V gave up 2 bases and J gave up 3 bases, with 8 bases separating them. CDR1 MDHEN and CDR2 SYDVKM come from the germline V gene.

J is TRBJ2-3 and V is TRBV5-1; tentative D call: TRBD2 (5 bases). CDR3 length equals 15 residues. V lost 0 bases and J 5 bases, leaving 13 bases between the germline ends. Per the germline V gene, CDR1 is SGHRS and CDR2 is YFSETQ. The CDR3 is CASSLVRDSGDTQYF. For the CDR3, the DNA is TGCGCCAGCAGCTTGGTGAGGGATTCCGGAGATACGCAGTATTTT.

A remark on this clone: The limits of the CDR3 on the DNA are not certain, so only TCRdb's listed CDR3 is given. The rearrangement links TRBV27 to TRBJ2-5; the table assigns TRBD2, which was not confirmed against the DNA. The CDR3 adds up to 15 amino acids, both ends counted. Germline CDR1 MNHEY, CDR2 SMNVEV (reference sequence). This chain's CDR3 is CASSTSGLAAETQYF.

The DNA of the CDR3 is TGCGCCAGCAGCTTGGAGAGGGTGAGTGACACTGAAGCTTTCTTT. Amino acids: CASSLERVSDTEAFF. The chain couples TRBV5-1 to TRBJ1-1; D remains unclear. The germline V gene has CDR1 SGHRS and CDR2 YFSETQ. The CDR3 has 15 residues. Trimming removed 0 bases at V and 3 bases at J, with 12 bases between.

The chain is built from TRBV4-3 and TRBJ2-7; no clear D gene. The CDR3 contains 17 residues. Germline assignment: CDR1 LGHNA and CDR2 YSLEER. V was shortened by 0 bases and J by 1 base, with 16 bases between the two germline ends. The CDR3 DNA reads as TGCGCCAGCAGCCAAGAGGCTAGTAGGTTTGGGTCCTACGAGCAGTACTTC. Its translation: CASSQEASRFGSYEQYF.